Following are 16 T cell receptor beta chains from one sample sequenced in a study of T cells after yellow fever vaccination. One entry per CDR3 protein results from TCRdb running MiXCR on the 5' RACE reads. This table holds about 360,000 distinct CDR3 sequences, over 5% found once. Here the sequenced sample was PBMCs, taken 5 days after the yellow fever booster vaccination. These receptors all come from a man aged 30 to 45 who received the YFV17D yellow fever vaccine.

This clonotype has just a few counts. The chain uses TRBV4-2 and TRBJ1-1; D call uncertain. Germline loops: CDR1 LGHNA, CDR2 YNFKEQ. The V end lost 4 bases, the J end lost 6 bases, and 15 bases lay between the germline ends. This CDR3 comprises 14 residues. Written as DNA, the CDR3 is TGTGCCAGCAGCCTCGAGGACCTCAAGTCTGAAGCTTTCTTT. Its translation: CASSLEDLKSEAFF.

This clonotype was seen many times. The rearrangement joins TRBV7-6 to TRBJ1-3; D unresolved. Germline-derived CDR1 and CDR2 are SGHVS and FNYEAQ. The CDR3 has 12 amino acids. V lost 5 bases and J 4 bases, leaving 6 bases between the germline ends. Here the CDR3 reads CASSAMGNTIYF. The CDR3 coding sequence is TGTGCCAGCAGCGCAATGGGAAACACCATATATTTT.

This clonotype was detected ten times or more. The rearrangement uses TRBV7-9 and TRBJ2-7; 7 bases map to TRBD2. Germline V gene lookup returns CDR1 SEHNR and CDR2 FQNEAQ (reference sequence). With V trimmed by 2 bases and J by 5 bases, 3 bases remained unmatched. CDR3 length equals 13 residues. CDR3 DNA sequence: TGTGCCAGCAGCTTACCCGGGGGGAACGAGCAGTACTTC. Its protein is CASSLPGGNEQYF. The whole variable domain, filled in from reference TRBV7-9 and TRBJ2-7, reads DTGVSQNPRHKITKRGQNVTFRCDPISEHNRLYWYRQTLGQGPEFLTYFQNEAQLEKSRLLSDRFSAERPKGSFSTLEIQRTEQGDSAMYLCASSLPGGNEQYFGPGTRLTVT.

There are a few counts of this clonotype. The rearrangement links TRBV24-1 to TRBJ2-7; 7 bases are shared with TRBD2. V lost 2 bases, J lost 3 bases, and 15 bases stayed unmatched. Germline V gene sequence: CDR1 KGHDR, CDR2 SFDVKD. The CDR3 runs 18 residues. CDR3 sequence: CATSDSHYDAGDIYEQYF. Written as DNA, the CDR3 is TGTGCCACCAGTGATTCCCACTACGACGCGGGAGATATCTACGAGCAGTACTTC.

This clonotype has a handful of counts. The J gene is TRBJ2-1, the V gene TRBV20-1, with TRBD2 matching 15 bases. The CDR3 runs 15 residues. Germline lookup yields CDR1 DFQATT and CDR2 SNEGSKA (reference sequence). J lost 7 bases, V lost 5 bases, and 6 bases had no gene match. The CDR3 is CSARGLAGGMNEQFF. The CDR3 DNA reads TGCAGTGCTCGTGGACTAGCGGGAGGGATGAATGAGCAGTTCTTC.

In its sample, this clonotype was seen many times. The J gene is TRBJ2-7, the V gene TRBV7-2, with 10 bases fitting TRBD2. Trimming cost V 3 bases and J 4 bases; bases outside gene matches: 6. The CDR3 is 15 amino acids. CDR1 is SGHTA, CDR2 FQGNSA, per germline. CDR3 nucleotide sequence: TGTGCCAGCAGCTTCCCTGAGCGGGAGGGGTACGAGCAGTACTTC. It codes for CASSFPEREGYEQYF.

The J gene is TRBJ2-1, the V gene TRBV5-6; TRBD2 matches 7 bases. The CDR3 covers 15 residues. In germline, CDR1 is SGHDT, CDR2 YYEEEE. V trimming: 4 bases; J trimming: 4 bases; junction bases outside the gene matches: 8. The CDR3 spells CASSREAGRYNEQFF. CDR3 sequence (DNA): TGTGCCAGCAGCCGAGAAGCGGGACGTTACAATGAGCAGTTCTTC.

This clonotype was seen a few times. V usage is TRBV7-2 and J usage is TRBJ1-5; the D is unclear. The CDR3 spans 14 residues. V was pared by 3 bases and J by 7 bases, with 13 bases between. Germline V CDR1 and CDR2: SGHTA, FQGNSA. The CDR3 loop is CASSLIPGEQPQHF. Here the CDR3 DNA reads TGTGCCAGCAGCTTGATCCCCGGGGAACAGCCCCAGCATTTT.

A few counts support this clonotype. The chain is built from TRBV7-2 and TRBJ2-1; possible D gene TRBD2, 6 bases. The germline V gene has CDR1 SGHTA and CDR2 FQGNSA. V shed 3 bases and J shed 13 bases, with 13 bases lying between them. This CDR3 has 12 residues. CDR3 bases: TGTGCCAGCAGCTTTAGCGGATCCCTACAGTTCTTC. It is translated as CASSFSGSLQFF.

The chain carries TRBV20-1 and TRBJ2-1; 9 bases match TRBD1. Trimming removed 5 bases from V and 5 bases from J; junction bases left unmatched: 7. This CDR3 has 14 amino acids. The germline V gene encodes CDR1 DFQATT and CDR2 SNEGSKA (reference sequence). CDR3 bases: TGCAGTGCTGGACAGGGGCGTTATGACAATGAGCAGTTCTTC. Protein product: CSAGQGRYDNEQFF.

This clonotype was picked up many times. The rearrangement links TRBV3-1 to TRBJ2-2; D uncertain. Germline CDR1 is LGHDT and CDR2 is YNNKEL (reference sequence). The CDR3 extends over 14 amino acids. Trimming took 1 base from V and 4 from J, leaving 7 bases between them. CDR3: CASSQVAATGELFF. The CDR3 region has the DNA TGTGCCAGCAGCCAAGTGGCAGCCACCGGGGAGCTGTTTTTT. Supplemented by reference TRBV3-1 and TRBJ2-2, the full variable domain reads DTAVSQTPKYLVTQMGNDKSIKCEQNLGHDTMYWYKQDSKKFLKIMFSYNNKELIINETVPNRFSPKSPDKAHLNLHINSLELGDSAVYFCASSQVAATGELFFGEGSRLTVL.

The chain links TRBV7-8 to TRBJ2-2; D ambiguous. Trimming pared 2 bases from V and 13 bases from J, leaving 11 bases between. The germline gives CDR1 SGHVS, CDR2 FQNEAQ. The CDR3 sequence is 12 residues long. The CDR3 bases are TGTGCCAGCAGCTTAAAGGGTGGTGTGCTGTTTTTT. Its translation is CASSLKGGVLFF.

This clonotype was recorded at least ten times. The chain has TRBV7-9 and TRBJ1-2, with D hard to call. Trimming stripped 5 bases from V and 8 bases from J, with 24 bases between. CDR1 and CDR2 from the germline V gene are SEHNR and FQNEAQ (reference sequence). The CDR3 runs 16 residues. CDR3 in DNA: TGTGCCAGCAGCCCGGGAGGGTGGAGCACCTATAAAGGCTACACCTTC. Translation: CASSPGGWSTYKGYTF.

This clonotype was observed a handful of times. The genes are TRBV12-3 or TRBV12-4 and TRBJ2-5, with a tentative D call TRBD2 (5 bases). The CDR3 sequence is 14 residues long. Trimming stripped 3 bases from V and 5 bases from J, with 13 bases between. CDR3 residues: CASSLAGSWETQYF. The CDR3 DNA sequence: TGTGCCAGCAGTTTGGCGGGCTCTTGGGAGACCCAGTACTTC.

Only a few counts were recorded for this clonotype. The V gene is TRBV2, the J gene TRBJ2-5, with TRBD2 identical over 8 bases. The CDR3 extends over 14 amino acids. The germline gives CDR1 SNHLY, CDR2 FYNNEI. Losses at the gene ends were 7 bases for V and 0 bases for J; bases not matched to a gene: 4. The CDR3 coding sequence is TGTGCCAGCATCGGGGGGGGTTACCAAGAGACCCAGTACTTC. Amino acids: CASIGGGYQETQYF.

This clonotype was observed at least ten times. The chain carries TRBV29-1 and TRBJ2-6; unclear D gene. Deletions cut 7 bases from V and 0 bases from J, with 13 bases between. The CDR3 sequence is 15 residues long. Germline V gives CDR1 SQVTM, CDR2 ANQGSEA. Here the CDR3 DNA reads TGCAGCGCATTGGACGGAAGCTCTGGGGCCAACGTCCTGACTTTC. It codes for CSALDGSSGANVLTF.